This T cell receptor (beta chain) was found in a study of identical twins. The study, taken as a whole, reports: Twins shared out-of-frame alpha sequences with excess low generation probability.

This clonotype occurred a few times. Its specificity is not known. This CDR3 has 16 residues. V gave up 3 bases and J gave up 1 base; unmatched junction bases: 3. TCRdb redid the calling of the 5' RACE reads with MiXCR, one entry per CDR3 protein. The table shows about 520,000 distinct CDR3 sequences, with 20% to 25% occurring only once. These same records also appear under a second study, on T cells expressing NK-cell markers. As that report states: Sorted CD3+CD56+NKG2C+, CD3+CD56+NKG2C- and CD3+CD56-NKG2C+ T cells supplied TCR beta repertoires. In a handful of donors, dominant CD3+CD56+NKG2C+ clones formed about 1.0-7.0% of CD8+ cells.

The sequenced material came from CD4+ T cells sorted from blood. The chain is built from TRBV12-3 or TRBV12-4 and TRBJ2-5, with 12 bases matching TRBD2. This clonotype originated in a woman aged 18 to 35 in good health. In DNA form, the CDR3 reads TGTGCCAGCAGTTTTACTAGCGGGGGGCTCCAAGAGACCCAGTACTTC. Its translation: CASSFTSGGLQETQYF.